Each of the 3 T cell receptor beta chains below was sequenced from the same sample in a study of identical twins. TCRdb reanalysed the 5' RACE reads using MiXCR and keeps one entry per CDR3 protein. The table lists 700,000 or so distinct CDR3 sequences, 21% of them singletons. This sample was also put to use in a study of T cells expressing NK-cell markers.

Sequencing was performed on PBMCs. The receptors derive from a woman between 18 and 29 years old in good health.

The rearrangement uses TRBV20-1 and TRBJ2-1; 7 bases are shared with TRBD2. Germline-derived CDR1 and CDR2 are DFQATT and SNEGSKA (reference sequence). The CDR3 is 14 amino acids. Unmatched junction bases numbered 4, after V lost 5 bases and J lost 0 bases. The CDR3 reads CSAGGGSSYNEQFF. CDR3 nucleotides: TGCAGTGCTGGCGGGGGTAGCTCCTACAATGAGCAGTTCTTC.

The DNA for the CDR3 is TGTGCCAGCAGTTTATTACAGGGGGATGAAAAACTGTTTTTT. Residues: CASSLLQGDEKLFF. The J gene is TRBJ1-4, the V gene TRBV12-3 or TRBV12-4; 8 bases are shared with TRBD1. The V and J ends lost 2 bases and 6 bases, in that order; junction bases with no gene match: 2. This CDR3 spans 14 amino acids.

This chain connects TRBV29-1 to TRBJ1-2; no clear D. Trimming left V 4 bases short and J 4 bases short, with 7 bases between. The CDR3 totals 11 residues. Germline CDR1 and CDR2: SQVTM and ANQGSEA. CDR3 sequence: CSVGAGYGYTF. In DNA, the CDR3 is TGCAGCGTTGGAGCTGGCTATGGCTACACCTTC.